The clone carrying this T cell receptor beta chain was counted a few times. Its antigen is undetermined. The record originates from a study of shared clonotypes between healthy human individuals. About the study: CD4 naive and CD4 memory each took three plates per donor, while CD8 naive took two and CD8 memory one.

CDR1 and CDR2 (germline): LGHNA, YNFKEQ. The CDR3 is 13 residues long. With V trimmed by 2 bases and J by 8 bases, 3 bases remained unmatched. Notes on the study in general: Naive CD4 clonotypes overlapped across several donors at approximately 5.5%. Generation probabilities were higher for clonotypes shared across all four sorted-subset donors than for unshared ones.

Researchers ran the assay at a deep level. This table comes from immunoSEQ multiplex PCR, and its TCRdb copy is limited to in-frame clones, with some not included. The repertoire holds approximately 1,000,000 clones, with about 84% as singletons. The source of this sequence is a man aged 18 to 35 in good health. Some clones in this sample may be carry-over from other donors' samples. V gene TRBV4-2 combines with J gene TRBJ2-1; 7 bases agree with TRBD1. Material for sequencing was memory CD4+ T cells from PBMCs. Stated subset: CD45RA-negative fraction. CDR3 DNA sequence: TGTGCCAGCAGCCAACGACAGGGCGATGAGCAGTTCTTC. Translating gives CASSQRQGDEQFF.